Detailed here is one T cell receptor beta chain. The CDR3 runs to 15 residues. Germline trimming cut 4 bases from V and 8 bases from J; bases unmatched to any gene: 4. Germline values: CDR1 LGHNA, CDR2 YNFKEQ. The data were obtained in a study of blood T cell repertoires in COVID-19. About the research overall: Sites in the United States, Italy and Spain provided acute and convalescent COVID-19 samples. Sources were T cells, B-cell-depleted T cells, or PBMCs; the material itself was cDNA or gDNA.

Per the study methods: The authors estimated nucleated cell counts from reference gene primer amplification. Assay: immunoSEQ multiplex PCR; the TCRdb copy retains only in-frame clones and omits some. D and trimming were read from the DNA, whereas the V and J calls and clone size are those reported in that table. The data show about 79,000 clones, with around 88% seen just once and around 14% held by the top ten. The receptor comes from a man between 65 and 85 years old with active or convalescent COVID-19. The sample consisted of peripheral blood. V gene TRBV4-2 combines with J gene TRBJ2-1, with TRBD2 identical over 14 bases. CDR3 nucleotides: TGTGCCAGCAGCCCCGGGACTAGCGGGAGTGATGAGCAGTTCTTC. Its protein is CASSPGTSGSDEQFF.